The following is a T cell receptor beta chain sequence with its context. CDR3 length equals 13 residues. This entry belongs to a study of naive and memory T cell subsets. Regarding treatment: skin biopsy from PPD injection site in Mantoux-positive individual. TCR cDNA received a 3' ligated oligonucleotide that carried a UMI. Tuberculin skin test biopsies were taken where PPD was injected in Mantoux-positive people. Four PCR rounds used nested alpha and beta constant region primers plus the SP2 primer. Alpha and beta constant region primers primed reverse transcription for blood and skin samples. Via MiXCR, TCRdb re-called the UMI-ligation and nested PCR reads, giving one row per CDR3 protein. The sample contains about 24,000 distinct CDR3 sequences, approximately 6.5% of which appear only once.

The input for sequencing was skin, taken from a tuberculin skin test site. This clonotype originated in an adult in good health. The chain has TRBV12-2 and TRBJ1-1. TRBV12-2 has pseudogene status. The CDR3 coding sequence is TGTGCAAGTCGCTTAGGAAGCGCCACTGAAGCTTTCTTT. Translating gives CASRLGSATEAFF.